The rows below give T cell receptor beta chains drawn from one sample of a study of T cells in Graves' hyperthyroidism and ophthalmopathy. TCRdb re-called the multiplex PCR reads with MiXCR, one entry per CDR3 protein. This sample has 300,000 to 450,000 distinct CDR3 sequences; 25% occur once, and the top ten carry 73%. Material: blood. The receptors were sampled from a man over 45 with Graves' hyperthyroidism. Both conserved end residues are part of each CDR3. The D gene is left open where the match is weak. Size values are once, few and many counts, or a class for expanded clones, and some rows have none.

V	D	size	J	CDR3	DNA
TRBV7-2	TRBD2	.	TRBJ2-2	CASSLRLAGGYGGELFF	TGTGCCAGCAGTCTCCGTCTAGCGGGAGGATACGGCGGGGAGCTGTTTTTT
TRBV2	TRBD1	.	TRBJ2-7	CASRLLTGNMNEQYF	TGTGCCAGCAGGCTACTGACAGGGAATATGAACGAGCAGTACTTC
TRBV9	TRBD2	few	TRBJ2-7	CASSAGTSGLYEQYF	TGTGCCAGCAGCGCCGGGACTAGCGGACTCTACGAGCAGTACTTC
TRBV18	.	.	TRBJ2-2	CASSTELTGELFF	TGTGCCAGCTCTACAGAACTCACCGGGGAGCTGTTTTTT
TRBV6-1	TRBD1	few	TRBJ1-1	CASRQGQANTEAFF	TGTGCCAGCAGACAGGGGCAAGCGAACACTGAAGCTTTCTTT
TRBV2	TRBD2	many	TRBJ2-1	CASSDRSGRAYEQFF	TGTGCCAGCAGTGATAGAAGCGGGAGGGCCTATGAGCAGTTCTTC
TRBV29-1	TRBD2	few	TRBJ2-7	CSVDGGGYEQYF	TGCAGCGTTGACGGGGGAGGGTACGAGCAGTACTTC
TRBV3-1	TRBD2	few	TRBJ2-1	CASSWGGPHNEQFF	TGTGCCAGCAGCTGGGGAGGGCCCCACAATGAGCAGTTCTTC
TRBV12-3/TRBV12-4	.	few	TRBJ2-5	CASSLDRAGTQYF	TGTGCCAGCAGTTTAGACCGGGCAGGGACCCAGTACTTC
TRBV19	TRBD2	.	TRBJ2-2	CASRSSLAGGGGELFF	TGTGCCAGTAGGAGTAGTCTAGCGGGAGGTGGCGGGGAGCTGTTTTTT
TRBV6-2/TRBV6-3	.	few	TRBJ1-5	CASGGTGLGNQPQHF	TGTGCCAGCGGCGGAACAGGGCTAGGAAATCAGCCCCAGCATTTT
TRBV4-1	TRBD2	few	TRBJ2-1	CASSQPLAGTYNEQFF	TGCGCCAGCAGCCAACCGCTAGCGGGCACCTACAATGAGCAGTTCTTC
TRBV6-1	.	once	TRBJ2-1	CASSEVGGLNEQFF	TGTGCCAGCAGTGAAGTTGGGGGGCTGAATGAGCAGTTCTTC
TRBV2	TRBD1	.	TRBJ2-2	CASLRDRANTGELFF	TGTGCCAGTCTAAGGGACAGGGCGAACACCGGGGAGCTGTTTTTT
TRBV2	TRBD1	.	TRBJ2-7	CASSGDRVRDEQYF	TGTGCCAGCAGTGGGGACAGGGTTAGGGACGAGCAGTACTTC
TRBV29-1	.	many	TRBJ1-1	CSAGTVNTEAFF	TGCAGCGCCGGGACGGTGAACACTGAAGCTTTCTTT
TRBV11-2	TRBD1	few	TRBJ2-7	CASSFGGTGPYEQYF	TGTGCCAGCAGCTTCGGTGGGACAGGGCCCTACGAGCAGTACTTC
TRBV24-1	TRBD2	few	TRBJ2-7	CATSDAGGTYEQYF	TGTGCCACCAGTGATGCGGGGGGGACCTACGAGCAGTACTTC
TRBV11-2	.	.	TRBJ2-7	CASRATGSHEQYF	TGTGCCAGCAGAGCCACAGGATCTCACGAGCAGTACTTC
TRBV24-1	TRBD1	.	TRBJ2-1	CATSEPGTGLNEQFF	TGTGCCACCAGTGAACCCGGGACAGGTCTAAATGAGCAGTTCTTC
TRBV20-1	.	.	TRBJ2-1	CSASLLWKGGGGEQFF	TGCAGTGCTAGTTTGTTATGGAAGGGGGGAGGCGGTGAGCAGTTCTTC
TRBV2	TRBD1	many	TRBJ2-7	CASSDNRGHYEQYF	TGTGCCAGCAGTGATAACAGGGGGCATTACGAGCAGTACTTC
TRBV7-9	.	few	TRBJ2-3	CASSQKLAIDTQYF	TGTGCCAGCAGCCAAAAGCTAGCGATAGATACGCAGTATTTT
TRBV5-1	.	once	TRBJ1-4	CASSLAALPGEKLFF	TGCGCCAGCAGCTTGGCGGCACTTCCCGGGGAAAAACTGTTTTTT
TRBV5-5	.	.	TRBJ2-3	CASSRRPENTQYF	TGTGCCAGCAGCCGCAGACCCGAGAATACGCAGTATTTT
TRBV6-5	TRBD2	.	TRBJ2-3	CASSYGREADTQYF	TGTGCCAGCAGTTACGGACGGGAGGCAGATACGCAGTATTTT
TRBV3-1	.	.	TRBJ2-7	CASSQVRDSYEQYF	TGTGCCAGCAGCCAAGTTAGGGACTCCTACGAGCAGTACTTC
TRBV7-8	.	.	TRBJ2-5	CASSLGRGSGETQYF	TGTGCCAGCAGCTTAGGGCGGGGCTCGGGAGAGACCCAGTACTTC
TRBV24-1	.	.	TRBJ1-5	CATKKPAYNQPQHF	TGTGCCACCAAAAAACCCGCATACAATCAGCCCCAGCATTTT
TRBV7-9	TRBD2	.	TRBJ2-3	CASSFGEGVDTQYF	TGTGCCAGCTCCTTCGGGGAGGGTGTAGATACGCAGTATTTT
TRBV14	.	few	TRBJ2-1	CASSRGLWPADNEQFF	TGTGCCAGCAGCCGGGGGTTATGGCCAGCTGACAATGAGCAGTTCTTC
TRBV24-1	TRBD2	few	TRBJ2-3	CATSGLAGVEDTQYF	TGTGCCACCAGTGGGCTAGCGGGAGTGGAAGATACGCAGTATTTT
TRBV9	.	.	TRBJ1-5	CASSVNTDQPQHF	TGTGCCAGCAGCGTGAATACCGATCAGCCCCAGCATTTT
TRBV15	TRBD2	.	TRBJ2-1	CATSRESGRANEQFF	TGTGCCACCAGCAGAGAAAGCGGGAGGGCCAATGAGCAGTTCTTC
TRBV11-2	.	.	TRBJ1-1	CASGDWGPNTEAFF	TGTGCCAGCGGAGACTGGGGCCCCAACACTGAAGCTTTCTTT
TRBV29-1	.	.	TRBJ1-1	CSAVDWISEAFF	TGCAGCGCCGTGGACTGGATCTCCGAAGCTTTCTTT
TRBV11-3	.	few	TRBJ1-3	CASSVPTGWTGNTIYF	TGTGCCAGCAGCGTTCCAACAGGGTGGACTGGAAACACCATATATTTT
TRBV27	.	.	TRBJ1-2	CASSLSRTLFGYTF	TGTGCCAGCAGTCTATCGCGGACCCTATTCGGCTACACCTTC
TRBV7-3	TRBD2	few	TRBJ2-1	CASSQDGTSYNEQFF	TGTGCCAGCAGCCAAGATGGGACTAGTTACAATGAGCAGTTCTTC
TRBV3-1	TRBD1	many	TRBJ2-5	CASRDRLYQETQYF	TGTGCCAGCAGGGACAGGCTGTACCAAGAGACCCAGTACTTC
TRBV7-9	TRBD1	.	TRBJ1-2	CASSLASGTGAAYGYTF	TGTGCCAGCAGCTTGGCCTCCGGGACAGGGGCGGCCTATGGCTACACCTTC
TRBV11-2	TRBD2	.	TRBJ2-6	CASSLESSGSSGANVLTF	TGTGCCAGCAGCTTAGAATCTAGCGGAAGCTCTGGGGCCAACGTCCTGACTTTC
TRBV12-3/TRBV12-4	TRBD1	many	TRBJ2-3	CASSFAGQGGDTQYF	TGTGCCAGCAGTTTCGCGGGACAGGGTGGCGATACGCAGTATTTT
TRBV6-2/TRBV6-3	TRBD2	.	TRBJ2-1	CASSYWGGAGDEQFF	TGTGCCAGCAGTTACTGGGGAGGGGCGGGCGATGAGCAGTTCTTC
TRBV9	TRBD2	.	TRBJ2-7	CASSVFGTSDYEQYF	TGTGCCAGCAGCGTATTCGGGACTAGCGATTACGAGCAGTACTTC
TRBV7-9	TRBD1	.	TRBJ2-2	CASRRQGDTGELFF	TGTGCCAGCAGGAGGCAGGGGGACACCGGGGAGCTGTTTTTT